Listed here are 14 T cell receptor beta chains from one sample, sequenced in a study of CD8 T cells in ankylosing spondylitis (dated by TCRdb to about 2017). The library was produced with 5' RACE. Sequencing was carried out with an Illumina HiSeq 2500. The public reads were run again by TCRdb, first through fastp at Q25 and then through MiXCR, and only productive beta chains were kept. Rows matching on CDR3 protein sequence are summarized as one entry with the most common DNA and genes. This sample comprises some 87,000 distinct CDR3 sequences, 8.5% to 9% of them detected only once. The ten largest clones take up approximately 4.6% of the sample. Sequencing was performed on blood, either unsorted or a sorted T cell fraction (not recorded which). Source of these receptors: a male donor with ankylosing spondylitis or in good health (not recorded which).

This clonotype was seen at least ten times. The rearrangement joins TRBV5-1 to TRBJ1-2; the D is unclear. Deletions cut 5 bases from V and 5 bases from J, with 13 bases between. The CDR3 spans 13 residues. Germline CDR1 SGHRS, CDR2 YFSETQ. The CDR3 DNA reads TGCGCCAGCAGGGACTCAGAGTATTATGGCTACACCTTC. The encoded protein is CASRDSEYYGYTF. Looking up the rest from reference TRBV5-1 and TRBJ1-2 gives the full variable domain: KAGVTQTPRYLIKTRGQQVTLSCSPISGHRSVSWYQQTPGQGLQFLFEYFSETQRNKGNFPGRFSGRQFSNSRSEMNVSTLELGDSALYLCASRDSEYYGYTFGSGTRLTVV.

Comment on this clonotype: Since a much larger clone is just one base distant, this may be a read error. V is TRBV7-3 and J is TRBJ2-7; TRBD1 agrees at 8 bases. CDR3 length: 15 residues. The germline V gene has CDR1 SGHTA and CDR2 FQGTGA. V gave up 5 bases and J gave up 6 bases; unmatched junction bases: 12. The CDR3 sequence: CASSPDRGRPSEQYF. Written as DNA, the CDR3 is TGTGCCAGCAGCCCAGACAGGGGCCGACCCTCCGAGCAGTACTTC.

CDR3 in DNA: TGCGCCAGCAGCTTGTCGGGACTAGCGACAGAGACCCAGTACTTC. It yields the protein CASSLSGLATETQYF. The chain uses TRBV5-1 and TRBJ2-5, with TRBD2 identical over 10 bases. V was clipped by 1 base and J by 4 bases; unmatched bases: 4. Per the germline V gene, CDR1 is SGHRS and CDR2 is YFSETQ. The CDR3 spans 15 residues.

There are many counts of this clonotype. The chain combines TRBV29-1 with TRBJ1-1; 8 bases are shared with TRBD1. Germline lookup yields CDR1 SQVTM and CDR2 ANQGSEA. V shed 4 bases and J 4 bases; nucleotides not matched to a gene: 11. The CDR3 contains 15 residues. As DNA, the CDR3 is TGCAGCGTTGCAGTCAGGGGGCCCCCCCCCACTGAAGCTTTCTTT. This sequence encodes CSVAVRGPPPTEAFF. Full variable domain (remainder filled in from reference TRBV29-1 and TRBJ1-1): SAVISQKPSRDICQRGTSLTIQCQVDSQVTMMFWYRQQPGQSLTLIATANQGSEATYESGFVIDKFPISRPNLTFSTLTVSNMSPEDSSIYLCSVAVRGPPPTEAFFGQGTRLTVV.

This clonotype was recorded at least ten times. V is TRBV19 and J is TRBJ1-1; 8 bases are shared with TRBD1. Germline assignment: CDR1 LNHDA and CDR2 SQIVND (reference sequence). Trimming at V came to 3 bases and at J to 5 bases, leaving 8 bases not matched to a gene. The CDR3 loop spans 15 amino acids. CDR3 sequence (DNA): TGTGCCAGTAGTATCAGGACAGGGTCCAGTACTGAAGCTTTCTTT. This sequence encodes CASSIRTGSSTEAFF.

This clonotype was seen more than once but under ten times. This may be a read error: a much more frequent sequence differs by one nucleotide. V gene TRBV6-5 combines with J gene TRBJ2-7; 8 nucleotides match TRBD2. Germline CDR1 MNHEY, CDR2 SVGAGI. V trimming: 4 bases; J trimming: 7 bases; junction bases outside the gene matches: 21. The CDR3 has 18 residues. In nucleotides, the CDR3 is TGTGCCAGCAGTTCCTCCGGGGCTAGCGGGCCCATAGGGGGGGAGCAGTACTTC. Its translation: CASSSSGASGPIGGEQYF.

Ten or more counts support this clonotype. CDR3 DNA sequence: TGTGCTAGTGAATGCGAGAGACAGGGGTGTTCCTACGAGCAGTACTTC. It yields the protein CASECERQGCSYEQYF. The chain has TRBV12-5 and TRBJ2-7; TRBD1 matches at 8 bases. V was pared by 7 bases and J by 1 base, with 12 bases of the junction left unmatched. The CDR3 totals 16 residues. The germline V gene has CDR1 LGHNT and CDR2 FRNRAP.

This clonotype was seen repeatedly, ten times or more. The chain joins TRBV5-1 to TRBJ2-5; no definite D call. Germline assignment: CDR1 SGHRS and CDR2 YFSETQ. V was trimmed by 1 base and J by 1 base, leaving 11 bases between them. This CDR3 has 15 residues. The CDR3 nucleotides read TGCGCCAGCAGCTTGTGGTTAGACTCCCAAGAGACCCAGTACTTC. It codes for CASSLWLDSQETQYF. The full variable domain, with the rest looked up from reference TRBV5-1 and TRBJ2-5, is KAGVTQTPRYLIKTRGQQVTLSCSPISGHRSVSWYQQTPGQGLQFLFEYFSETQRNKGNFPGRFSGRQFSNSRSEMNVSTLELGDSALYLCASSLWLDSQETQYFGPGTRLLVL.

In its sample, this clonotype was seen many times. This chain links TRBV12-3 or TRBV12-4 with TRBJ2-2; D gene ambiguous. Trimming removed 0 bases from V and 6 bases from J, with 5 bases in between. This CDR3 has 13 residues. In DNA form, the CDR3 reads TGTGCCAGCAGTTTAGCGATATCCGGGGAGCTGTTTTTT. Protein product: CASSLAISGELFF.

This clonotype has a handful of counts. This chain links TRBV7-6 with TRBJ2-3; 8 bases match TRBD2. Trimming cost V 3 bases and J 3 bases; bases outside gene matches: 8. This CDR3 is 16 amino acids long. Germline CDR1 and CDR2: SGHVS and FNYEAQ. The CDR3 loop is CASSFLRGGPTDTQYF. The CDR3 nucleotides are TGTGCCAGCAGCTTTCTCCGCGGGGGGCCTACAGATACGCAGTATTTT.

This clonotype was seen at least ten times. This chain connects TRBV7-2 to TRBJ2-3; 7 bases are a match to TRBD2. Germline loops: CDR1 SGHTA, CDR2 FQGNSA. V shed 7 bases, J shed 6 bases, and the junction held 13 bases outside the gene matches. The length of the CDR3 is 15 residues. CDR3 coding DNA: TGTGCCAGCAACAATGGGGGGGGAGTTTTGGATACGCAGTATTTT. Encoded protein: CASNNGGGVLDTQYF.

This clonotype was seen a handful of times. The chain links TRBV11-1 to TRBJ2-2, with D tentatively TRBD1 (6 bases). CDR1 and CDR2 from the germline V gene are SGHAT and FQDESV (reference sequence). Trimming took off 5 bases at V and 0 bases at J, with 22 bases between the two ends. The CDR3 loop spans 19 amino acids. The CDR3: CASSPFGQKDPTNTGELFF. CDR3 nucleotides: TGTGCCAGCAGCCCTTTTGGACAGAAGGACCCCACGAACACCGGGGAGCTGTTTTTT. The full variable domain, in which reference TRBV11-1 and TRBJ2-2 provide the parts outside the CDR3, is EAEVAQSPRYKITEKSQAVAFWCDPISGHATLYWYRQILGQGPELLVQFQDESVVDDSQLPKDRFSAERLKGVDSTLKIQPAELGDSAMYLCASSPFGQKDPTNTGELFFGEGSRLTVL.

This clonotype was counted many times. The chain has TRBV5-1 and TRBJ2-3, with D possibly TRBD2 on 6 matching bases. The CDR3 has 14 amino acids. Deletions cut 2 bases from V and 2 bases from J, with 9 bases between. Germline CDR1 is SGHRS and CDR2 is YFSETQ. The CDR3 DNA reads as TGCGCCAGCAGCTTAGGGAGGTACACAGATACGCAGTATTTT. This translates into CASSLGRYTDTQYF.

This clonotype was seen at least ten times. The chain links TRBV20-1 to TRBJ1-1; D might be TRBD1 (6 bases). The CDR3 loop spans 14 amino acids. Trimming pared 7 bases from V and 0 bases from J, leaving 15 bases between. Germline loops: CDR1 DFQATT, CDR2 SNEGSKA (reference sequence). The CDR3 loop reads CSVLTGQLNTEAFF. DNA of the CDR3: TGCAGTGTCTTAACCGGACAGCTGAACACTGAAGCTTTCTTT.